This entry describes one TCR beta chain. This sample is drawn from a study of blood T cell repertoires in COVID-19. In the study overall: The study drew acute and convalescent COVID-19 samples from the United States, Italy and Spain. Sample material is recorded as cDNA or gDNA derived from T cells, B-cell-depleted T cells, or PBMCs.

V shed 3 bases, J shed 6 bases, and the junction held 5 bases outside the gene matches. Germline loops: CDR1 MDHEN, CDR2 SYDVKM. The CDR3 sequence is 14 residues long. Authors' analysis steps: Amplification with reference gene primers provided the estimates of nucleated cell counts. The repertoire was sequenced with immunoSEQ multiplex PCR; TCRdb's copy has only in-frame clones and lacks some. Clone size and V and J calls were adopted from that table, with D and trimming inferred from the DNA. Of 450,000 to 500,000 clones listed, 70% to 90% are singletons. This rearrangement joins TRBV28 to TRBJ1-5; 7 bases are a match to TRBD1. This clonotype was sampled from a human donor in a cohort sampled during active COVID-19. The sequenced material came from peripheral blood. DNA for the CDR3: TGTGCCAGCAGTTTTAACAGGGGTGCTCAGCCCCAGCATTTT. Translating gives CASSFNRGAQPQHF.